This T cell receptor (beta chain) derives from a study of blood T cell repertoires in COVID-19. Study summary: Sites in the United States, Italy and Spain provided acute and convalescent COVID-19 samples. PBMCs, B-cell-depleted T cells, or T cells provided the cDNA or gDNA that made up the material.

Germline V gene sequence: CDR1 SGHRS, CDR2 YFSETQ. V lost 1 base and J 4 bases, leaving 14 bases between the germline ends. The CDR3 is 15 amino acids. In the source study's methods: Nucleated cell number was recorded as an estimate derived from reference gene primer amplification. Assay used: immunoSEQ multiplex PCR; TCRdb lists only in-frame clones, some missing. V, J and clone size reflect that table, while D and trimming were determined from the DNA. Counted here are about 160,000 clones, 70% to 85% occurring once; the ten biggest clones make up 22%. The chain employs TRBV5-1 and TRBJ1-2, with D tentatively TRBD1 (5 bases). This TCR was recovered from a woman aged 80 or older with acute or convalescent COVID-19. The sample taken for sequencing was peripheral blood. The CDR3 nucleotides read TGCGCCAGCAGCTTGTCTGCAGGGCCAGGCTATGGCTACACCTTC. Translation gives CASSLSAGPGYGYTF.